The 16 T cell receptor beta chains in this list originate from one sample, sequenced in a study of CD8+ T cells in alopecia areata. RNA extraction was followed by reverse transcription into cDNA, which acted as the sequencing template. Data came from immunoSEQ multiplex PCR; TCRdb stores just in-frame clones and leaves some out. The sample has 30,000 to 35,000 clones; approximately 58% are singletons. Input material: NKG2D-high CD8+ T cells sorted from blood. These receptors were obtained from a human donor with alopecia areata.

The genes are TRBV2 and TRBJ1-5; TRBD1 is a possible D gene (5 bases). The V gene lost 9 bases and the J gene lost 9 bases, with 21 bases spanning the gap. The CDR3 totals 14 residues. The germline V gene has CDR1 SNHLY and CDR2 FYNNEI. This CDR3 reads CASEPGPISGPQHF. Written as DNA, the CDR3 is TGTGCCAGTGAACCGGGACCGATCTCGGGGCCCCAGCATTTT.

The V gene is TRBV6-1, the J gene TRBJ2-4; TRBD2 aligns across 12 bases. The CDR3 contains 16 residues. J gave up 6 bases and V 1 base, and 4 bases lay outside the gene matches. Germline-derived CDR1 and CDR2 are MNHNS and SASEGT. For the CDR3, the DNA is TGTGCCAGCAGTGAAGTACTAGCGGGAGGTAGAAACATTCAGTACTTC. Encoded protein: CASSEVLAGGRNIQYF.

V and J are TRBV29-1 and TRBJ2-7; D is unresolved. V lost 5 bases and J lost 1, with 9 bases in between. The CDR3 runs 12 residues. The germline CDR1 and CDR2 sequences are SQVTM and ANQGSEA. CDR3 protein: CSVFMRSYEQYF. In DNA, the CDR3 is TGCAGCGTTTTCATGAGGTCCTACGAGCAGTACTTC.

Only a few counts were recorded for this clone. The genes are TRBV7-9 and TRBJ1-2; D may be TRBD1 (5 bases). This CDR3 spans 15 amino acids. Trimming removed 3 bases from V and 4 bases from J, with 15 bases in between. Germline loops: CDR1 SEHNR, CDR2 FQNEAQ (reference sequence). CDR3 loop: CASSLVSNRGYGYTF. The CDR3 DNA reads TGTGCCAGCAGCTTGGTATCTAATAGGGGCTATGGCTACACCTTC.

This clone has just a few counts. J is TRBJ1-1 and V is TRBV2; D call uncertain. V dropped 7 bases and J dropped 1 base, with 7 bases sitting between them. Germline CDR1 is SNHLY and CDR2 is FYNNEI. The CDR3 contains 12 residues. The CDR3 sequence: CASIQRNTEAFF. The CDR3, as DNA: TGTGCCAGCATTCAGAGGAACACTGAAGCTTTCTTT.

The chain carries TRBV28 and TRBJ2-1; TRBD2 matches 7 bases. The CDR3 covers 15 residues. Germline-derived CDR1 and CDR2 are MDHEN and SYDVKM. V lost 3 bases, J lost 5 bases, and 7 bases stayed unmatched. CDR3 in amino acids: CASSFRSRENNEQFF. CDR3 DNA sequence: TGTGCCAGCAGTTTTCGTTCGCGGGAGAACAATGAGCAGTTCTTC.

The CDR3 here is CASSQDRGLFNEQFF. The CDR3 nucleotides are TGCGCCAGCAGCCAAGATCGCGGACTCTTCAATGAGCAGTTCTTC. The chain combines TRBV4-1 with TRBJ2-1; a possible D gene is TRBD2 (5 bases). There are 15 residues in the CDR3. Trimming pared 0 bases from V and 6 bases from J, leaving 12 bases between. Germline loops: CDR1 MGHRA, CDR2 YSYEKL.

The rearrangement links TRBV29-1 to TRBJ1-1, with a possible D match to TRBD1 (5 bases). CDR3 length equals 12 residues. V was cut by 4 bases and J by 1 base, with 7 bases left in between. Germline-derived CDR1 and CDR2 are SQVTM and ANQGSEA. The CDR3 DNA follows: TGCAGCGTTGTGGGGGGGAACACTGAAGCTTTCTTT. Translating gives CSVVGGNTEAFF.

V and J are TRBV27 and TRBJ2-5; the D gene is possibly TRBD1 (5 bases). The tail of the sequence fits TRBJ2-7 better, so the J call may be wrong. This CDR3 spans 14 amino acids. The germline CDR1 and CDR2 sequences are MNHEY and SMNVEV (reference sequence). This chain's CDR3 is CASSLSQAGYEQYF. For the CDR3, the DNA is TGTGCCAGCAGTTTATCACAGGCAGGTTACGAGCAGTACTTC.

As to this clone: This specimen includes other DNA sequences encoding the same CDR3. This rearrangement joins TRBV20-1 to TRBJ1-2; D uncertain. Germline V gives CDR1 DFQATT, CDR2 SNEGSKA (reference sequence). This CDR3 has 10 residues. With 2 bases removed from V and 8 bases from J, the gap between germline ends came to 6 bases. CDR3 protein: CSARQSGYTF. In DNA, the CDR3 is TGCAGTGCTAGACAAAGCGGCTACACCTTC.

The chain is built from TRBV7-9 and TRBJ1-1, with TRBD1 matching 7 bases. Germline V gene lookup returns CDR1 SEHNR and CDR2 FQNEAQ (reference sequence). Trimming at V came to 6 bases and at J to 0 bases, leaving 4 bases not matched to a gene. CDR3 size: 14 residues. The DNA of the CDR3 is TGTGCCAGCAGTGAGGGACAGCTGAACACTGAAGCTTTCTTT. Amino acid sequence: CASSEGQLNTEAFF. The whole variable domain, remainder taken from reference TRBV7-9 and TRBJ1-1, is DTGVSQNPRHKITKRGQNVTFRCDPISEHNRLYWYRQTLGQGPEFLTYFQNEAQLEKSRLLSDRFSAERPKGSFSTLEIQRTEQGDSAMYLCASSEGQLNTEAFFGQGTRLTVV.

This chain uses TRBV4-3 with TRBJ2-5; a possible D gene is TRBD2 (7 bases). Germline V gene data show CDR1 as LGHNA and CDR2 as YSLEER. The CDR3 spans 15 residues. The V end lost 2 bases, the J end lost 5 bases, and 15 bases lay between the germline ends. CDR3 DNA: TGCGCCAGCAGCCAAACTATCGAGGGGGGGGAGACCCAGTACTTC. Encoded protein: CASSQTIEGGETQYF.

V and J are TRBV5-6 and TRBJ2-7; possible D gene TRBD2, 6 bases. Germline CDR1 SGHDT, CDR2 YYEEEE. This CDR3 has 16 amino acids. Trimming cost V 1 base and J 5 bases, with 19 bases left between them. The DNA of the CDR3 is TGTGCCAGCAGCTTGTTCCGGGGGAAGGGTTTAAACGAGCAGTACTTC. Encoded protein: CASSLFRGKGLNEQYF. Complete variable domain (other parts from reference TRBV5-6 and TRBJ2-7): DAGVTQSPTHLIKTRGQQVTLRCSPKSGHDTVSWYQQALGQGPQFIFQYYEEEERQRGNFPDRFSGHQFPNYSSELNVNALLLGDSALYLCASSLFRGKGLNEQYFGPGTRLTVT.

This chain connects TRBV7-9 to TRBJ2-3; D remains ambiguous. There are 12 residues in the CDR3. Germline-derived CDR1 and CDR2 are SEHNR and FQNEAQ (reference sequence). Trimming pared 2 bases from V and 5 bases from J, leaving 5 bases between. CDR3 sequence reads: CASSLREDTQYF. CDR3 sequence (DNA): TGTGCCAGCAGCTTACGAGAAGATACGCAGTATTTT.

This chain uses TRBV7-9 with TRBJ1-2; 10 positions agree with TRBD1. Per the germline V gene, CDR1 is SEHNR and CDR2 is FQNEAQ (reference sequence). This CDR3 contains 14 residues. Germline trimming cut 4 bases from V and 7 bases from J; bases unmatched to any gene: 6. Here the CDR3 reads CASSSSGTGAGYTF. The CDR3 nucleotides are TGTGCCAGCAGCTCATCCGGGACAGGGGCTGGCTACACCTTC. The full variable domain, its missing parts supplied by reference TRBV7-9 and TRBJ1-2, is DTGVSQNPRHKITKRGQNVTFRCDPISEHNRLYWYRQTLGQGPEFLTYFQNEAQLEKSRLLSDRFSAERPKGSFSTLEIQRTEQGDSAMYLCASSSSGTGAGYTFGSGTRLTVV.

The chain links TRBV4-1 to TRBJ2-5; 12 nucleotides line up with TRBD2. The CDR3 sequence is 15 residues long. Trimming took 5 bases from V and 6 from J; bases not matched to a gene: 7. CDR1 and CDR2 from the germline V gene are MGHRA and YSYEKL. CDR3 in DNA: TGCGCCAGCAGCGCCCTAGCGGGAGGGTTGAAGACCCAGTACTTC. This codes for CASSALAGGLKTQYF.